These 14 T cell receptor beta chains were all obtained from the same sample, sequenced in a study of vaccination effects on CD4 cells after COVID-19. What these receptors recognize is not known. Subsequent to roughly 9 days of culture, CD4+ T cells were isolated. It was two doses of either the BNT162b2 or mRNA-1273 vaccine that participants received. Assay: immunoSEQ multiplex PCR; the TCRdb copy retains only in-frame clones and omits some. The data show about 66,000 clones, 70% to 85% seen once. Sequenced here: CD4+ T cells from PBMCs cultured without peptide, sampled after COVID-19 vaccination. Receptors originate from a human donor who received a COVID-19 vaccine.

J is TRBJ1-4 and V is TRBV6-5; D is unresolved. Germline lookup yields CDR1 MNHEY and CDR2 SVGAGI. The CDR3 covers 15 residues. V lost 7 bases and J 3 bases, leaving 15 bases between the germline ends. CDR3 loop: CASIVKRAANEKLFF. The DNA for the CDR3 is TGTGCCAGCATTGTAAAAAGGGCCGCTAATGAAAAACTGTTTTTT.

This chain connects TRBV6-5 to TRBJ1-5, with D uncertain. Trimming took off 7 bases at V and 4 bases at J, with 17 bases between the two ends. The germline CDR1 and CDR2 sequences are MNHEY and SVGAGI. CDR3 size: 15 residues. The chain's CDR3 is CASIVSPVGNQPQHF. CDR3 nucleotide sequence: TGTGCCAGCATCGTGAGTCCGGTGGGTAATCAGCCCCAGCATTTT.

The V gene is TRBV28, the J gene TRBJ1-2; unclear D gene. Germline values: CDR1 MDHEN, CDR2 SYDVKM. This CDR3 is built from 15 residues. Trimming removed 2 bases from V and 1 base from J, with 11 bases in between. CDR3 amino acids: CASSLGSTVNYGYTF. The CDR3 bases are TGTGCCAGCAGTTTAGGGTCCACAGTTAACTATGGCTACACCTTC.

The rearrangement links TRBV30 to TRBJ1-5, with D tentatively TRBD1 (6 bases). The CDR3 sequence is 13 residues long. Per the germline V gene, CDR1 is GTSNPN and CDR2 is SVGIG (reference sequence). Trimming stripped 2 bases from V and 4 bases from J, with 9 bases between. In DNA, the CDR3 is TGTGCCTGGAGTTCACAGGGTAATCAGCCCCAGCATTTT. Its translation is CAWSSQGNQPQHF.

In nucleotides, the CDR3 is TGTGCCAGCAGCTTGGATGCCACTTCCTACGAGCAGTACGTC. Its protein product is CASSLDATSYEQYV. The rearrangement joins TRBV5-5 to TRBJ2-7, with D unclear. V dropped 0 bases and J dropped 1 base, with 8 bases sitting between them. The CDR3 extends over 14 amino acids. Germline-derived CDR1 and CDR2 are SGHKS and YYEKEE (reference sequence).

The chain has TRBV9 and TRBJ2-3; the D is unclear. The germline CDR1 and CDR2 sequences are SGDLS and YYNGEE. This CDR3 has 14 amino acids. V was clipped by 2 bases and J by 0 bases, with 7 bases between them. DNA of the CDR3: TGTGCCAGCAGCGTCCGCCCTAGCACAGATACGCAGTATTTT. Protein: CASSVRPSTDTQYF. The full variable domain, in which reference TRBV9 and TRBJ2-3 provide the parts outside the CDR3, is DSGVTQTPKHLITATGQRVTLRCSPRSGDLSVYWYQQSLDQGLQFLIQYYNGEERAKGNILERFSAQQFPDLHSELNLSSLELGDSALYFCASSVRPSTDTQYFGPGTRLTVL.

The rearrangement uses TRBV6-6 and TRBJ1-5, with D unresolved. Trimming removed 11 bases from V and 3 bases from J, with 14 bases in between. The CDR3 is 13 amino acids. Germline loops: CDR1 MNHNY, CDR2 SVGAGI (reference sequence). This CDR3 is CAGRSGFNQPQHF. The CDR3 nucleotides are TGTGCCGGTAGATCAGGTTTCAATCAGCCCCAGCATTTT.

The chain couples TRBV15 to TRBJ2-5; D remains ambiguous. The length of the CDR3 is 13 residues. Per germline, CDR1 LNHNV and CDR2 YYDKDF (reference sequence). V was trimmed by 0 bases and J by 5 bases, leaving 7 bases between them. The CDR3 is CATSRDLGETQYF. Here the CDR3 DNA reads TGTGCCACCAGCAGAGATTTGGGTGAGACCCAGTACTTC.

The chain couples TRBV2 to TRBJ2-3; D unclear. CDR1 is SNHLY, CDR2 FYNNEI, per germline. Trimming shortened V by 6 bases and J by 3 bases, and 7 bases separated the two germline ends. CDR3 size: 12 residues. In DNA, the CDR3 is TGTGCCAGCAGCAACCCGACAGATACGCAGTATTTT. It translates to CASSNPTDTQYF.

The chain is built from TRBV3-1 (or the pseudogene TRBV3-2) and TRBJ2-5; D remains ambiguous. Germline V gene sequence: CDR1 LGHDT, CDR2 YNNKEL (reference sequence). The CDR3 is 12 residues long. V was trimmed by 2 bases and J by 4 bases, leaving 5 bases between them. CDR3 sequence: CASSQSGETQYF. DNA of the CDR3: TGTGCCAGCAGCCAATCGGGAGAGACCCAGTACTTC.

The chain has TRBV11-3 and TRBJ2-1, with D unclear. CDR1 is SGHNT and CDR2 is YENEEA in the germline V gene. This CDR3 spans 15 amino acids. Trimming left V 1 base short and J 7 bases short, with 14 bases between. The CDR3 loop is CASSLAWGGPNEQFF. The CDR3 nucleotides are TGTGCCAGCAGCTTAGCGTGGGGTGGGCCGAATGAGCAGTTCTTC.

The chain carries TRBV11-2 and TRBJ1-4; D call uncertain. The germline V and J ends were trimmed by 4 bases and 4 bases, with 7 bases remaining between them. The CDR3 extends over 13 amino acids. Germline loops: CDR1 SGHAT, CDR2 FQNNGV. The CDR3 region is CASSSTINEKLFF. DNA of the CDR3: TGTGCCAGCAGCTCGACTATTAATGAAAAACTGTTTTTT. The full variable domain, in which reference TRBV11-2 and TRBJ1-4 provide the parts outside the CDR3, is EAGVAQSPRYKIIEKRQSVAFWCNPISGHATLYWYQQILGQGPKLLIQFQNNGVVDDSQLPKDRFSAERLKGVDSTLKIQPAKLEDSAVYLCASSSTINEKLFFGSGTQLSVL.

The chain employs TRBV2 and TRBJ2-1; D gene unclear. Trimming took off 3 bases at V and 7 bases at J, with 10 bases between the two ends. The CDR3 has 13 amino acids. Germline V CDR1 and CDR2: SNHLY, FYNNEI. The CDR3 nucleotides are TGTGCCAGCAGTGATGGCCCTATGAATGAGCAGTTCTTC. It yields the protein CASSDGPMNEQFF.

The CDR3 reads CASSPSSGKGETQYF. The CDR3 region has the DNA TGTGCCAGCAGTCCAAGTTCAGGGAAAGGAGAGACCCAGTACTTC. The chain recombines TRBV27 with TRBJ2-5; maybe TRBD1 (5 bases). The length of the CDR3 is 15 residues. Germline V gene data show CDR1 as MNHEY and CDR2 as SMNVEV (reference sequence). Deletions cut 5 bases from V and 4 bases from J, with 17 bases between.